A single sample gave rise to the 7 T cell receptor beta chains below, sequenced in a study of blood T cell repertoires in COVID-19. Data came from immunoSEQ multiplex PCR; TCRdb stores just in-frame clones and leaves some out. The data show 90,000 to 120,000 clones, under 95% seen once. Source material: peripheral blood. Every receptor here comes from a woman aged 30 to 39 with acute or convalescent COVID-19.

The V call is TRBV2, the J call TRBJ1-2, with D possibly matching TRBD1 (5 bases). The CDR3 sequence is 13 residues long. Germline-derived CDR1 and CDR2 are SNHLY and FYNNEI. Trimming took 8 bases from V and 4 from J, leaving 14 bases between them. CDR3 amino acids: CASWIGVGYGYTF. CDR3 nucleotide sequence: TGTGCCAGCTGGATAGGGGTGGGCTATGGCTACACCTTC.

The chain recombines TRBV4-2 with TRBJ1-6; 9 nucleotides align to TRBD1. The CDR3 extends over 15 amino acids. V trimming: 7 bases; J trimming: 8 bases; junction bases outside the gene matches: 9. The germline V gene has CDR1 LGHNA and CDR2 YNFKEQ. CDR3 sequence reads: CASNDRGFIYSPLHF. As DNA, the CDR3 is TGTGCCAGCAACGACAGGGGGTTTATTTATTCACCCCTCCACTTT.

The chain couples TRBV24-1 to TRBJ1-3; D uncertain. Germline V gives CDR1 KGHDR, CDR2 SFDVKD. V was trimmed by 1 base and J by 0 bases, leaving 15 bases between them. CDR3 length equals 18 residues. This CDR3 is CATSDFAIVFCSGNTIYF. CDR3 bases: TGTGCCACCAGTGATTTTGCTATCGTTTTCTGCTCTGGAAACACCATATATTTT.

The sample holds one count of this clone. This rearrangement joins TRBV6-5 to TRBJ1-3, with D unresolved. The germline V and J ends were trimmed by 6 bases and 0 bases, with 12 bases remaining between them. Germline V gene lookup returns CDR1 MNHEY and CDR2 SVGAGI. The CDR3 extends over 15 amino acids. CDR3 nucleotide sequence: TGTGCCAGCAGCCTTGGACTGTTCTCTGGAAACACCATATATTTT. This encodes CASSLGLFSGNTIYF.

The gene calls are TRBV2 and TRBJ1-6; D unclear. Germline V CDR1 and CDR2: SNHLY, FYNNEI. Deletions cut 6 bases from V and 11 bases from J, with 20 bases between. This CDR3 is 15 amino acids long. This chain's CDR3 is CASRGAGGPLTPLHF. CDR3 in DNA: TGTGCCAGCAGGGGTGCAGGTGGCCCGTTGACACCCCTCCACTTT.

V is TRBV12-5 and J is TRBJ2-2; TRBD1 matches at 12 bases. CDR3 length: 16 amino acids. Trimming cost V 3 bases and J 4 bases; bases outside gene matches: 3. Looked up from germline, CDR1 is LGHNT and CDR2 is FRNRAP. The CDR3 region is CASGFGTGGSTGELFF. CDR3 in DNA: TGTGCTAGTGGTTTCGGGACAGGGGGCTCCACCGGGGAGCTGTTTTTT.

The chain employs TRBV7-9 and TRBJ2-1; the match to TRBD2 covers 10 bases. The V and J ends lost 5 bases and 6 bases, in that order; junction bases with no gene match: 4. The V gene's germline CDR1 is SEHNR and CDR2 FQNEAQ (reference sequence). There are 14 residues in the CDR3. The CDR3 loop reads CASSPGLAVNEQFF. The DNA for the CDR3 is TGTGCCAGCAGCCCCGGACTAGCGGTCAATGAGCAGTTCTTC. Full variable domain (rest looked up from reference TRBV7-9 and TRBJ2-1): DTGVSQNPRHKITKRGQNVTFRCDPISEHNRLYWYRQTLGQGPEFLTYFQNEAQLEKSRLLSDRFSAERPKGSFSTLEIQRTEQGDSAMYLCASSPGLAVNEQFFGPGTRLTVL.